The rows below give T cell receptor beta chains drawn from one sample of a study of radiotherapy plus CTLA-4 blockade in lung cancer. Clones were sequenced by immunoSEQ multiplex PCR, and TCRdb holds only the in-frame ones, with some missing. There are nearly 95,000 clones in the sample; 80% to 85% occur only once, and more than 20% lies in the top ten. The sample consisted of peripheral blood, taken from a patient treated with radiotherapy plus ipilimumab. These receptors all stem from a human donor with non-small cell lung cancer that progressed on radiotherapy plus ipilimumab. The CDR3 runs from the conserved cysteine through the conserved F or W. The order of the fields is V gene, CDR3 protein.

>TRBV4-1
CASSQGQLKGTEAFF
>TRBV6-1
CASSETDNYGYTF
>TRBV25-1
CASSEFRGQETQYF
>TRBV28
CAAGGVAGGGEQYF
>TRBV27
CASSGLAVPTDTQYF
>TRBV5-1
CASSLAGQAVNTF
>TRBV29-1
CSVELLALDTQYF
>TRBV28
CASRQSTGLYDYTF
>TRBV2
CASSEARVGTEAFF
>TRBV6-1
CASSEAVGQYEQYF
>TRBV10-3
CATRGAGGFLYEQYF
>TRBV19
CASSIKGALDTQYF
>TRBV27
CASGSGANVLTF
>TRBV10-1
CASSADRREQYF
>TRBV2
CASSLTPGGGTEAFF
>TRBV6-5
CASSVTRNEQFF
>TRBV9
CASSAPLINEQFF
>TRBV11-2
CASSPLGLASYEQYF